Presented here are 12 T cell receptor beta chains from one specimen sequenced in a study of blood T cell repertoires in COVID-19. Profiled with immunoSEQ multiplex PCR; TCRdb holds only in-frame clones, not every one. The table shows 250,000 to 300,000 clones, with about 90% occurring only once. Sequencing was performed on PBMCs or T cells enriched from blood (not recorded which). These TCRs come from a human donor in a cohort exposed to, infected with or recovered from COVID-19 (not recorded which). The donor label of this sample is uncertain.

The rearrangement joins TRBV10-3 to TRBJ2-3; 10 positions match TRBD2. V gave up 3 bases and J gave up 0 bases; unmatched junction bases: 3. The CDR3 loop spans 16 amino acids. Germline V CDR1 and CDR2: ENHRY, SYGVKD. CDR3 sequence (DNA): TGTGCCATCAGTGAACTAGCGGGGTCTAGCACAGATACGCAGTATTTT. This translates into CAISELAGSSTDTQYF.

This clone has a single count. The chain couples TRBV27 to TRBJ1-2, with 8 bases fitting TRBD1. CDR1 is MNHEY and CDR2 is SMNVEV in the germline V gene (reference sequence). The CDR3 is 13 amino acids. V shed 5 bases and J 6 bases; nucleotides not matched to a gene: 5. The CDR3 DNA reads as TGTGCCAGCAGTCCTCGGACAGGGAATGGCTACACCTTC. Its protein product is CASSPRTGNGYTF.

The chain couples TRBV10-3 to TRBJ2-3, with D perhaps matching TRBD2 (6 bases). Germline V gives CDR1 ENHRY, CDR2 SYGVKD. The CDR3 is made up of 13 amino acids. Trimming took off 10 bases at V and 0 bases at J, with 11 bases between the two ends. The CDR3 sequence is CATAGTSTDTQYF. The CDR3 DNA reads as TGTGCCACCGCCGGGACTAGCACAGATACGCAGTATTTT.

The chain combines TRBV19 with TRBJ2-5, with a weak D call TRBD2 (5 bases). CDR1 is LNHDA and CDR2 is SQIVND in the germline V gene (reference sequence). This CDR3 is built from 14 residues. V lost 0 bases and J lost 7, with 12 bases in between. The DNA of the CDR3 is TGTGCCAGTAGTATAGACGGCTACGCGGGGACCCAGTACTTC. Protein: CASSIDGYAGTQYF.

This clone was seen only a few times. Other DNA sequences from this sample encode an identical CDR3 as well. The chain couples TRBV11-2 to TRBJ2-7, with 10 bases identical to TRBD1. V shed 1 base and J 4 bases; nucleotides not matched to a gene: 1. Germline-derived CDR1 and CDR2 are SGHAT and FQNNGV. The CDR3 runs to 14 residues. The CDR3 region has the DNA TGTGCCAGCAGCTTAGGGACAGGGGGTTACGAGCAGTACTTC. This sequence encodes CASSLGTGGYEQYF.

The DNA of the CDR3 is TGTGCCAGCAGCGTGGGGACTTCCTCACAAGAGACCCAGTACTTC. Amino acids: CASSVGTSSQETQYF. The gene calls are TRBV9 and TRBJ2-5; weak D call: TRBD2 (6 bases). V lost 2 bases, J lost 2 bases, and 13 bases lay in between. Germline assignment: CDR1 SGDLS and CDR2 YYNGEE. The CDR3 has 15 residues.

The chain has TRBV5-1 and TRBJ2-5; 7 bases map to TRBD2. V shed 0 bases and J 5 bases; nucleotides not matched to a gene: 13. The CDR3 covers 17 residues. The germline V gene encodes CDR1 SGHRS and CDR2 YFSETQ. The CDR3 DNA reads as TGCGCCAGCAGCTTGGACAACCGTCGCGTGCGGGGGGAGACCCAGTACTTC. The encoded protein is CASSLDNRRVRGETQYF.

The V gene is TRBV19, the J gene TRBJ1-2, with a weak D call TRBD1 (5 bases). V shed 7 bases and J shed 7 bases, with 22 bases lying between them. CDR3 length: 15 amino acids. The germline V gene has CDR1 LNHDA and CDR2 SQIVND (reference sequence). The CDR3 region has the DNA TGTGCCAGTACCACTCTAGGGGAGGGGCACGGTGGCTACACCTTC. Its protein is CASTTLGEGHGGYTF. The full variable domain, with the rest looked up from reference TRBV19 and TRBJ1-2, is DGGITQSPKYLFRKEGQNVTLSCEQNLNHDAMYWYRQDPGQGLRLIYYSQIVNDFQKGDIAEGYSVSREKKESFPLTVTSAQKNPTAFYLCASTTLGEGHGGYTFGSGTRLTVV.

This clone was detected only once. J is TRBJ1-6 and V is TRBV10-3; D may be TRBD1 (5 bases). This CDR3 is 15 amino acids long. CDR1 and CDR2 (germline): ENHRY, SYGVKD. Trimming shortened V by 6 bases and J by 7 bases, and 16 bases separated the two germline ends. For the CDR3, the DNA is TGTGCCATCAGCCTAGACCACGGGGGAAATTCACCCCTCCACTTT. It specifies CAISLDHGGNSPLHF.

This clone was counted a single time. The chain is built from TRBV30 and TRBJ1-5, with D possibly TRBD1 on 6 matching bases. V lost 1 base and J lost 5, with 9 bases in between. The CDR3 is made up of 13 amino acids. Germline assignment: CDR1 GTSNPN and CDR2 SVGIG (reference sequence). The chain's CDR3 is CAWSGQEDQPQHF. The CDR3 DNA follows: TGTGCCTGGAGTGGACAGGAGGATCAGCCCCAGCATTTT.

The V and J genes are TRBV19 and TRBJ1-2, with D unclear. The V gene lost 5 bases and the J gene lost 0 bases, with 10 bases spanning the gap. The V gene's germline CDR1 is LNHDA and CDR2 SQIVND (reference sequence). This CDR3 is built from 14 residues. The CDR3: CASSGSRSNYGYTF. The CDR3 DNA is TGTGCCAGTAGTGGAAGCAGGTCTAACTATGGCTACACCTTC.

The table lists this clone with a few counts. The rearrangement links TRBV2 to TRBJ2-7; 9 bases agree with TRBD2. Germline CDR1 reads SNHLY; CDR2 reads FYNNEI. V dropped 6 bases and J dropped 4; count of bases not matched to a gene: 4. The CDR3 consists of 13 residues. The CDR3 spells CASRAGGLYEQYF. In DNA form, the CDR3 reads TGTGCCAGCAGGGCGGGGGGGCTATACGAGCAGTACTTC.